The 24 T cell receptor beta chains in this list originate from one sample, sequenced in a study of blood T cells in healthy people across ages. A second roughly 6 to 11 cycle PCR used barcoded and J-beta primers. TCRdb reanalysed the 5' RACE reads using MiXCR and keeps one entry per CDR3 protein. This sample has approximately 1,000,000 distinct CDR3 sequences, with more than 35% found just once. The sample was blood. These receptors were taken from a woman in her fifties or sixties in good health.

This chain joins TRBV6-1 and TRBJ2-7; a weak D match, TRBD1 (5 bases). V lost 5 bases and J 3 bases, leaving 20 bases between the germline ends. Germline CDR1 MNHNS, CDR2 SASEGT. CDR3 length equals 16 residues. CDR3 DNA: TGTGCCAGCAGTCCGAAAATAAGGGGTGGTCTCTACGAGCAGTACTTC. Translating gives CASSPKIRGGLYEQYF.

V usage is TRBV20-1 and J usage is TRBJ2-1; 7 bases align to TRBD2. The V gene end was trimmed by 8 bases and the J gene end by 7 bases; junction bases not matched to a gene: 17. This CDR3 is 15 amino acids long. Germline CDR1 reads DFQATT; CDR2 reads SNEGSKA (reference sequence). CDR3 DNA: TGCAGTCATCCAGCGGGACGGACTAAAGGGAATGAGCAGTTCTTC. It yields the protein CSHPAGRTKGNEQFF.

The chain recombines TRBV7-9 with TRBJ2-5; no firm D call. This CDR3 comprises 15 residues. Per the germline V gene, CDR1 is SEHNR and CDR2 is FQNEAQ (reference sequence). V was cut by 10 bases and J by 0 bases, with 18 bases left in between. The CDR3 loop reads CATLPSGRNQETQYF. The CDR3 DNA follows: TGTGCCACCCTCCCCTCAGGCCGGAACCAAGAGACCCAGTACTTC.

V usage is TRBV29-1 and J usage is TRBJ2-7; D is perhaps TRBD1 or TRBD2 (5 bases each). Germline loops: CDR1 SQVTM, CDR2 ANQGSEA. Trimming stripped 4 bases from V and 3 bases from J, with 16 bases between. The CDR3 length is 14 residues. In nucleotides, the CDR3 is TGCAGCGTTGGGGGGTACGACGAGTTCTACGAGCAGTACTTC. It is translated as CSVGGYDEFYEQYF.

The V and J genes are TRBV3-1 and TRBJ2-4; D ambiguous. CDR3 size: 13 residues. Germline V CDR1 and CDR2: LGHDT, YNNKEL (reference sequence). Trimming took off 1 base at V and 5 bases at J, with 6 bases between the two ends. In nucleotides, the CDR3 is TGTGCCAGCAGCCAAGCCCTCCAAAACATTCAGTACTTC. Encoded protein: CASSQALQNIQYF. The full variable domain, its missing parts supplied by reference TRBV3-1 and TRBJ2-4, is DTAVSQTPKYLVTQMGNDKSIKCEQNLGHDTMYWYKQDSKKFLKIMFSYNNKELIINETVPNRFSPKSPDKAHLNLHINSLELGDSAVYFCASSQALQNIQYFGAGTRLSVL.

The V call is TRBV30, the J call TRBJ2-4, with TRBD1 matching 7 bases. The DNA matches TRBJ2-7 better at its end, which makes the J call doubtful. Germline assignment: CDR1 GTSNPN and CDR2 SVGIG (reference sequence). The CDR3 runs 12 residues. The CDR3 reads CAWSPDRDEQYF. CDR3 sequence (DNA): TGTGCCTGGAGTCCCGACAGGGACGAGCAGTACTTC.

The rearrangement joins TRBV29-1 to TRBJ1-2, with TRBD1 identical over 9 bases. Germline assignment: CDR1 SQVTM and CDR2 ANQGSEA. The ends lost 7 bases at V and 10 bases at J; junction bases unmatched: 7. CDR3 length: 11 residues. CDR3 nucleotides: TGCAGCGGGACAGGGGACCTAGACTACACCTTC. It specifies CSGTGDLDYTF.

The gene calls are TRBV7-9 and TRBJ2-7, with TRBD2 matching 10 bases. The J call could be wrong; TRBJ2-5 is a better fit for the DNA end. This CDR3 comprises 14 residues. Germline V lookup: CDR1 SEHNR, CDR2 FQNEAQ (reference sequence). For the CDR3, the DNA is TGTGCCAGCAGCTCATTGACTAGCGGGGAGACCCAGTACTTC. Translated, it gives CASSSLTSGETQYF.

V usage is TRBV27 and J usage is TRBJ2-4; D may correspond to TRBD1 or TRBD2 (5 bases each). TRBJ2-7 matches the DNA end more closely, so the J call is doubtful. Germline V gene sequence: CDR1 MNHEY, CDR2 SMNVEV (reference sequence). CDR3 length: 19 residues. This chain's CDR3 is CASSLFPPIPPEGYYEQYF. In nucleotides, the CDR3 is TGTGCCAGCAGTCTCTTTCCTCCAATTCCCCCTGAGGGGTACTACGAGCAGTACTTC.

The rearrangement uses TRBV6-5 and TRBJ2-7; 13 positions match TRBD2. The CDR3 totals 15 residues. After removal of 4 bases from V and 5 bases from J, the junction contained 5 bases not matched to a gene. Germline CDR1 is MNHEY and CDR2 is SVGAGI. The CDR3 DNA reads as TGTGCCAGCAGTTCCGAACTAGCGGGAGGGGACGAGCAGTACTTC. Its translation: CASSSELAGGDEQYF.

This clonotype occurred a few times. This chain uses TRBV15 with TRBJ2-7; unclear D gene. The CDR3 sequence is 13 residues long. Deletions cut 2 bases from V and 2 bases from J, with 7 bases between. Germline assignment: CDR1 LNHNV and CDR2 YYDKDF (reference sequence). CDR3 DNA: TGTGCCACCAGCAGACCTGAAGCCTACGAGCAGTACTTC. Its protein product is CATSRPEAYEQYF.

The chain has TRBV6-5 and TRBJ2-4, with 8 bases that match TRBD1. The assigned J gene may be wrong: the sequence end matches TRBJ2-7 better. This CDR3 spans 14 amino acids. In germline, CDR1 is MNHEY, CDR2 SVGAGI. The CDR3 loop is CASRTDRGDVEQYF. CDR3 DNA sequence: TGTGCCAGCAGGACCGACAGGGGCGATGTCGAGCAGTACTTC.

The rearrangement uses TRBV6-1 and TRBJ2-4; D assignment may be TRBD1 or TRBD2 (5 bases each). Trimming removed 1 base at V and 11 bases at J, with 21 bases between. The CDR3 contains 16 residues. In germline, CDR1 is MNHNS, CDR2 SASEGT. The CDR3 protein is CASSEGPGRGSAVQYF. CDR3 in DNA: TGTGCCAGCAGTGAAGGCCCAGGGAGAGGTTCCGCGGTTCAGTACTTC.

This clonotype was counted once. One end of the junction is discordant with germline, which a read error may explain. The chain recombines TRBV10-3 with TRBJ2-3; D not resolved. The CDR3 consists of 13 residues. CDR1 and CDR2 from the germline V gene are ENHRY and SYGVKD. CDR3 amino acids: CVISETSTDTQYF. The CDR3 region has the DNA TGTGTCATCAGTGAGACGAGCACAGATACGCAGTATTTT.

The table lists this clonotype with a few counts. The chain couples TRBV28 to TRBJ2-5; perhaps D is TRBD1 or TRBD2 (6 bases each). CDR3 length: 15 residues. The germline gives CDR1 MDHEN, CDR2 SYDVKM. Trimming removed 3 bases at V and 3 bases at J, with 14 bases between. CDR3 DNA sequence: TGTGCCAGCAGTTTGGGGGGCCCTGGGGAAGAGACCCAGTACTTC. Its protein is CASSLGGPGEETQYF.

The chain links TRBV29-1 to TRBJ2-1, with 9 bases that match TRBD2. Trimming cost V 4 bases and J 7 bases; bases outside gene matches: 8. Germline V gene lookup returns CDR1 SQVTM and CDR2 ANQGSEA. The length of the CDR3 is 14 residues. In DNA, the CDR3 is TGCAGCGTTGGGCTAGCGGGATTTGGGAATGAGCAGTTCTTC. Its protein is CSVGLAGFGNEQFF.

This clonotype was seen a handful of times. CDR3 protein: CASSQEWGDQPQHF. As DNA, the CDR3 is TGTGCCAGCAGCCAAGAATGGGGGGACCAGCCCCAGCATTTT. The chain links TRBV4-2 to TRBJ1-5, with D perhaps TRBD1 (5 bases). Germline V gene sequence: CDR1 LGHNA, CDR2 YNFKEQ. This CDR3 has 14 residues. Trimming removed 0 bases from V and 7 bases from J, with 10 bases in between.

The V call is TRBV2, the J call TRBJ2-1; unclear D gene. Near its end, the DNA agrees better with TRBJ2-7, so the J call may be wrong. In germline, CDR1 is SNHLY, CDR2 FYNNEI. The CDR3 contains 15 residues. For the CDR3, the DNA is TGTGCCAGCAGTGAAGGTACACTTAACTACAATGAGCAGTACTTC. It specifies CASSEGTLNYNEQYF.

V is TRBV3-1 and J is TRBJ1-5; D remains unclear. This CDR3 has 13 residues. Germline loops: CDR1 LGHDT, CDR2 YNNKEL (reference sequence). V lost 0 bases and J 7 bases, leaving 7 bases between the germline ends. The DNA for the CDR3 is TGTGCCAGCAGCCAAGATCTGAAACAGCCCCAGCATTTT. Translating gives CASSQDLKQPQHF.

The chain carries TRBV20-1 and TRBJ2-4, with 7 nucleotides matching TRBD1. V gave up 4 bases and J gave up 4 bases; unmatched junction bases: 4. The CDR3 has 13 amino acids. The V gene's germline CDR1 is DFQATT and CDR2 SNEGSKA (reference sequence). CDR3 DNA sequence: TGCAGTGCTAACCGGGACAGTAAAAACATTCAGTACTTC. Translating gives CSANRDSKNIQYF.

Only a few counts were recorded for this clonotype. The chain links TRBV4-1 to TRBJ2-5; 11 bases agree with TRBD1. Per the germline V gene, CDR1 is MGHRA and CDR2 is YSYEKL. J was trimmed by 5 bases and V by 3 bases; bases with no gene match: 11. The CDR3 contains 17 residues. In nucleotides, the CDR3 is TGCGCCAGCAGCCAGTATCATGGACAGGGGGCATATGAGACCCAGTACTTC. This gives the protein CASSQYHGQGAYETQYF.

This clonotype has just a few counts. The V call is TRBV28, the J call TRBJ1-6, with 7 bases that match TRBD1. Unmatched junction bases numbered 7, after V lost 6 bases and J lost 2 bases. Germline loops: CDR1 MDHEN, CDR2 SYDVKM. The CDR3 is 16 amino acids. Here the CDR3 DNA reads TGTGCCAGCAGCAATGCAGGGACAGCCTATAATTCACCCCTCCACTTT. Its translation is CASSNAGTAYNSPLHF.

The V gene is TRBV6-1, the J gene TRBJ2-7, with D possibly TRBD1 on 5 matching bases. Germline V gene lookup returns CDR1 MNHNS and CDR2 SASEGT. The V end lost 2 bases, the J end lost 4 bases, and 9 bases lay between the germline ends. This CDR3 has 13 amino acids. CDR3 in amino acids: CASSEKDIYEQYF. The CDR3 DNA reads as TGTGCCAGCAGTGAAAAGGACATTTACGAGCAGTACTTC.

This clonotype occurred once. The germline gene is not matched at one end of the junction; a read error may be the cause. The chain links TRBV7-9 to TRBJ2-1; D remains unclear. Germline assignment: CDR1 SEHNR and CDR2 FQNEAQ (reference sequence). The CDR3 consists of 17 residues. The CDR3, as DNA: TGTGCCAGCAGCCCCCCTCCGGACGCCCGCTCCTACAATGCGCAGTTCTTC. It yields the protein CASSPPPDARSYNAQFF.